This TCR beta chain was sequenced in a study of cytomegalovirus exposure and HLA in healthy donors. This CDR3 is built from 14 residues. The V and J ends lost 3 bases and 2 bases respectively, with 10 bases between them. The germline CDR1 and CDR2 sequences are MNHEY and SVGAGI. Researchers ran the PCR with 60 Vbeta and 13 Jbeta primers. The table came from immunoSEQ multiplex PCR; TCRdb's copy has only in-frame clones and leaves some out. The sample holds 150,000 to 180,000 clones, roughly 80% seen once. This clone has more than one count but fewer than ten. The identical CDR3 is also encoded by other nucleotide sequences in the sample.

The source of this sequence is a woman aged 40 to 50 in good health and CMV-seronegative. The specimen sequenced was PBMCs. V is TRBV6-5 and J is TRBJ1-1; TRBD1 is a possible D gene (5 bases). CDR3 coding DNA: TGTGCCAGCAGTTATTCACAGGCCAACACTGAAGCTTTCTTT. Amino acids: CASSYSQANTEAFF.